These 22 T cell receptor beta chains were sequenced from one sample in a study of human T cells and chemical hapten exposure. Described time point: patch test 2, 6 weeks after DPC sensitization. The sample's treatment: therapeutic diphenylcyclopropenone sensitization with weekly scalp DPC. One entry per CDR3 protein, called by TCRdb with MiXCR from the RACE reads. Of fewer than 90,000 distinct CDR3 sequences listed, 5% to 8.5% are singletons. Sequences were derived from whole blood, sampled in connection with sensitization to the hapten diphenylcyclopropenone (DPC). The receptors here all came from a woman aged 25 to 39 with alopecia areata. Some clones in this sample may be carry-over from other donors' samples.

This clonotype was picked up many times. The chain joins TRBV6-5 to TRBJ2-1; 10 bases agree with TRBD2. Germline CDR1 is MNHEY and CDR2 is SVGAGI. J lost 4 bases, V lost 6 bases, and 9 bases had no gene match. CDR3 length equals 16 residues. The CDR3 protein is CASSPVAGGTYNEQFF. The CDR3 DNA reads TGTGCCAGCAGCCCGGTAGCGGGGGGCACATACAATGAGCAGTTCTTC.

This clonotype appeared a few times. The chain has TRBV30 and TRBJ1-3; D unclear. The CDR3 is 15 residues long. V was cut by 0 bases and J by 0 bases, with 9 bases left in between. Germline CDR1 GTSNPN, CDR2 SVGIG (reference sequence). CDR3 sequence (DNA): TGTGCCTGGAGTGTACTGGGAAGCTCTGGAAACACCATATATTTT. This sequence encodes CAWSVLGSSGNTIYF. The full variable domain, in which reference TRBV30 and TRBJ1-3 provide the parts outside the CDR3, is SQTIHQWPATLVQPVGSPLSLECTVEGTSNPNLYWYRQAAGRGLQLLFYSVGIGQISSEVPQNLSASRPQDRQFILSSKKLLLSDSGFYLCAWSVLGSSGNTIYFGEGSWLTVV.

This clonotype has a count of ten or more. V gene TRBV11-2 combines with J gene TRBJ2-1; TRBD2 aligns across 9 bases. Germline CDR1 is SGHAT and CDR2 is FQNNGV. V was pared by 1 base and J by 3 bases, with 1 base of the junction left unmatched. The CDR3 has 15 residues. The CDR3 region has the DNA TGTGCCAGCAGCTTAGGACTAGCGGACTACAATGAGCAGTTCTTC. Translation gives CASSLGLADYNEQFF.

This clonotype was counted at least ten times. The CDR3 sequence: CATSREGGSSYEQYF. The CDR3 bases are TGTGCCACCAGCAGAGAAGGAGGGTCTAGCTACGAGCAGTACTTC. The J gene is TRBJ2-7, the V gene TRBV15, with D perhaps matching TRBD2 (6 bases). V was pared by 0 bases and J by 3 bases, with 12 bases between. The CDR3 runs to 15 residues. Per germline, CDR1 LNHNV and CDR2 YYDKDF (reference sequence).

The chain has TRBV12-3 or TRBV12-4 and TRBJ1-4, with 10 bases fitting TRBD1. The trim removed 4 bases at V and 5 bases at J, leaving 1 base unmatched. This CDR3 has 14 residues. DNA for the CDR3: TGTGCCAGCAGTTCGGGACAGGGGAATGAAAAACTGTTTTTT. It codes for CASSSGQGNEKLFF.

This clonotype was seen repeatedly, ten times or more. The chain joins TRBV6-1 to TRBJ1-1; 7 bases map to TRBD1. Germline assignment: CDR1 MNHNS and CDR2 SASEGT. Losses at the gene ends were 4 bases for V and 11 bases for J; bases not matched to a gene: 7. The CDR3 is 12 amino acids. The CDR3 DNA reads TGTGCCAGCAGTGGCCAGGGGGTGGAGGCTTTCTTT. Translating gives CASSGQGVEAFF.

This clonotype turned up a few times. The chain uses TRBV5-6 and TRBJ1-1, with a possible D match to TRBD1 (5 bases). In germline, CDR1 is SGHDT, CDR2 YYEEEE. The CDR3 has 20 residues. The germline V and J ends were trimmed by 4 bases and 0 bases, with 28 bases remaining between them. This chain's CDR3 is CASSPEGRFYTHFLNTEAFF. For the CDR3, the DNA is TGTGCCAGCAGCCCCGAGGGACGGTTCTACACGCACTTTCTGAACACTGAAGCTTTCTTT.

The chain recombines TRBV18 with TRBJ1-4; no firm D call. Germline-derived CDR1 and CDR2 are KGHSH and LQKENI. Trimming stripped 6 bases from V and 6 bases from J, with 23 bases between. The CDR3 has 17 amino acids. CDR3 protein: CASSQNPKPGSDEKLFF. The CDR3 DNA is TGTGCCAGCTCCCAAAACCCAAAACCGGGTTCGGATGAAAAACTGTTTTTT.

This chain links TRBV12-3 or TRBV12-4 with TRBJ2-1, with 9 bases lining up with TRBD2. This CDR3 has 15 residues. Losses at the gene ends were 4 bases for V and 5 bases for J; bases not matched to a gene: 6. CDR3 protein: CASSSWLAGDNEQFF. The CDR3 DNA sequence: TGTGCCAGCAGTTCATGGTTAGCGGGGGACAATGAGCAGTTCTTC.

J is TRBJ2-7 and V is TRBV28; D is unclear. The V and J ends lost 5 bases and 0 bases respectively, with 17 bases between them. This CDR3 is 16 amino acids long. From germline, CDR1 is MDHEN and CDR2 SYDVKM. Here the CDR3 DNA reads TGTGCCAGCAGTCCTGCGACCGCAGAGAGCTCCTACGAGCAGTACTTC. Protein sequence: CASSPATAESSYEQYF.

This clonotype has ten or more counts. The gene calls are TRBV5-1 and TRBJ1-2; 8 bases agree with TRBD1. The germline V gene has CDR1 SGHRS and CDR2 YFSETQ. V was clipped by 0 bases and J by 8 bases; unmatched bases: 6. This CDR3 contains 14 residues. The CDR3 spells CASSLGRTGYGYTF. The CDR3 nucleotides are TGCGCCAGCAGCTTGGGACGGACAGGGTACGGCTACACCTTC.

The V gene is TRBV9, the J gene TRBJ2-3; D is uncertain. The CDR3 sequence is 15 residues long. V dropped 3 bases and J dropped 6 bases, with 17 bases sitting between them. CDR1 SGDLS and CDR2 YYNGEE come from the germline V gene. The DNA for the CDR3 is TGTGCCAGCAGCGAATATGAGTCCACTTGGGATACGCAGTATTTT. Protein sequence: CASSEYESTWDTQYF.

This clonotype showed up just a few times. CDR3: CASSESVGVREQYF. CDR3 sequence (DNA): TGCGCCAGCAGTGAGTCGGTAGGGGTGAGGGAGCAGTACTTC. This chain connects TRBV10-2 to TRBJ2-7, with D possibly being TRBD1 (5 bases). Germline CDR1 and CDR2: WSHSY and SAAADI. V lost 0 bases and J 7 bases, leaving 13 bases between the germline ends. The CDR3 covers 14 residues.

V usage is TRBV5-1 and J usage is TRBJ1-1, with 8 bases fitting TRBD1. Germline CDR1 reads SGHRS; CDR2 reads YFSETQ. The CDR3 runs to 13 residues. With V trimmed by 0 bases and J by 7 bases, 2 bases remained unmatched. The CDR3 DNA reads as TGCGCCAGCAGCTTGGGACAGGGGAATGAAGCTTTCTTT. Amino acid sequence: CASSLGQGNEAFF.

Ten or more counts support this clonotype. The CDR3 spells CASSYTLHQPQHF. CDR3 bases: TGTGCCAGCAGTTACACTCTCCATCAGCCCCAGCATTTT. The chain combines TRBV6-5 with TRBJ1-5; D gene unclear. This CDR3 region has 13 residues. V lost 2 bases and J 5 bases, leaving 7 bases between the germline ends. Germline V CDR1 and CDR2: MNHEY, SVGAGI.

With respect to this clonotype: Compared with germline, one end of the junction differs, possibly owing to a read error. The V and J genes are TRBV11-2 and TRBJ2-3; 9 nucleotides match TRBD1. CDR1 SGHAT and CDR2 FQNNGV come from the germline V gene. The CDR3 sequence is 14 residues long. CDR3 sequence (DNA): TGTGCCAGCACCTTAGACAGGGGGACAGATACGCAGTATTTT. This encodes CASTLDRGTDTQYF. The whole variable domain, remainder taken from reference TRBV11-2 and TRBJ2-3, is EAGVAQSPRYKIIEKRQSVAFWCNPISGHATLYWYQQILGQGPKLLIQFQNNGVVDDSQLPKDRFSAERLKGVDSTLKIQPAKLEDSAVYLCASTLDRGTDTQYFGPGTRLTVL.

This clonotype was detected ten times or more. V and J are TRBV7-9 and TRBJ2-3; D gene uncertain. The germline V gene encodes CDR1 SEHNR and CDR2 FQNEAQ (reference sequence). There are 15 residues in the CDR3. V dropped 5 bases and J dropped 4 bases, with 16 bases sitting between them. The CDR3 DNA is TGTGCCAGCAGCAAACCCGGAGCCAGTTCAGATACGCAGTATTTT. Amino acids: CASSKPGASSDTQYF.

This clonotype was counted a few times. The chain joins TRBV4-2 to TRBJ2-3; D is uncertain. The CDR3 has 18 amino acids. V lost 1 base and J 2 bases, leaving 19 bases between the germline ends. The germline CDR1 and CDR2 sequences are LGHNA and YNFKEQ. The DNA for the CDR3 is TGTGCCAGCAGCCAAGTGTCATCTGGGGTGAGGATCACAGATACGCAGTATTTT. Amino acid sequence: CASSQVSSGVRITDTQYF.

This clonotype was seen more than once but under ten times. The chain links TRBV7-8 to TRBJ1-1; 12 bases are shared with TRBD1. This CDR3 is 16 amino acids long. From germline, CDR1 is SGHVS and CDR2 FQNEAQ. The V and J ends lost 6 bases and 8 bases, in that order; junction bases with no gene match: 13. The CDR3 region is CASSGSPGQGAREAFF. DNA of the CDR3: TGTGCCAGCAGTGGGTCACCGGGACAGGGGGCCAGGGAAGCTTTCTTT. Drawing the rest from reference TRBV7-8 and TRBJ1-1, the complete variable domain is GAGVSQSPRYKVAKRGQDVALRCDPISGHVSLFWYQQALGQGPEFLTYFQNEAQLDKSGLPSDRFFAERPEGSVSTLKIQRTQQEDSAVYLCASSGSPGQGAREAFFGQGTRLTVV.

The rearrangement uses TRBV7-9 and TRBJ2-1, with unresolved D. Germline V gives CDR1 SEHNR, CDR2 FQNEAQ (reference sequence). CDR3 size: 12 residues. V was trimmed by 4 bases and J by 5 bases, leaving 6 bases between them. CDR3 nucleotides: TGTGCCAGCAGCTCAGAGGACAATGAGCAGTTCTTC. Its protein product is CASSSEDNEQFF.

There are a few counts of this clonotype. This sequence joins TRBV2 and TRBJ2-3; 10 bases are a match to TRBD2. V shed 5 bases, J shed 5 bases, and the junction held 10 bases outside the gene matches. Germline CDR1 reads SNHLY; CDR2 reads FYNNEI. The CDR3 has 16 residues. The chain's CDR3 is CASSYESGGEGDTQYF. CDR3 DNA: TGTGCCAGCAGTTATGAAAGCGGGGGGGAGGGAGATACGCAGTATTTT.

This clonotype was observed at least ten times. The chain employs TRBV20-1 and TRBJ1-6, with D uncertain. With 5 bases removed from V and 7 bases from J, the gap between germline ends came to 15 bases. CDR3 size: 14 residues. The V gene's germline CDR1 is DFQATT and CDR2 SNEGSKA (reference sequence). The CDR3 sequence: CSAPGYQENSPLHF. The CDR3 DNA reads TGCAGTGCTCCGGGATATCAGGAAAATTCACCCCTCCACTTT.